Below, one T cell receptor beta chain is given with its context. Its target antigen remains unknown. The input lacks base qualities; no much larger clone sits a single base away. The sample comes from a study of T cells in Graves' hyperthyroidism and ophthalmopathy (dated by TCRdb to the late 2010s). Background for the entire study: Peripheral blood samples were taken at initial diagnosis, before any treatment was given. TCR V-J signatures able to tell the groups apart were searched for in a discovery cohort of approximately 95 patients, of whom 43 had Graves' ophthalmopathy and around 56 had stable Graves' hyperthyroidism. Whether ophthalmopathy could be predicted prospectively was tested in an independent validation cohort made up of some 20 hyperthyroidism patients plus 17 patients who later progressed to ophthalmopathy. The 95 to 100 discovery patients were randomly split 7:3 into training and test sets. The study also compared thyroid tissue and blood T-cell repertoires from 6 or 7 Graves' hyperthyroidism patients. After blood sampling, hyperthyroidism patients were treated with methimazole at a starting dose of 30 mg daily, and ophthalmopathy patients were treated with high-dose intravenous methylprednisolone. According to the paper, TCR Vbeta CDR3 sequencing was carried out on some 140 peripheral blood samples, which came from 40 to 45 ophthalmopathy, approximately 72 hyperthyroidism and 17 progressor patients.

V is cut back by 7 bases and J by 0 bases, with 11 bases in the junction unmatched. The germline V gene (reference sequence) specifies LNHDA as CDR1 and SQIVND as CDR2. Taken from cysteine to phenylalanine, the CDR3 has 16 residues. CDR3 DNA is the only sequence kept; it has 48 bases, read in frame from the first base. Broader findings and caveats from the paper: No statistical method was used to set the sample size in advance, and investigators knew the group allocation. In validation, the model predicted progression to ophthalmopathy a median of roughly 6.1 months before onset, with about 71% sensitivity and nearly 75% specificity. In cross-validation, a model built on a 13 V-J signature told ophthalmopathy apart from stable hyperthyroidism with 85% to 90% sensitivity and roughly 81% specificity, and in testing the same model reached 80%/75%. Most expanded thyroid clonotypes (frequency above 0.001) were also detected in blood, suggesting blood repertoires may reflect thyroid immune responses.

The TCR beta CDR3 regions were amplified from the RNA transcripts. The first round of RT-PCR for the TCR CDR3 was performed with the HTBI primer set and the Qiagen OneStep RT-PCR kit. Libraries were constructed in a second round of multiplex PCR, after which size selection and purification were performed. Libraries were sequenced paired-end with 100 bp reads on an Illumina HiSeq2000. The study's own analysis went as follows. Raw data were processed with SOAPnuke, discarding reads with adapters, uncalled bases, mean Phred below 15, or no exact constant-primer or identifier match. COPE v1.2.5 was used to merge high-quality paired reads, and clonotypes were defined as unique nucleotide sequences. MiTCR v1.1 was used to align clonotypes to the IMGT TRBV, TRBD and TRBJ reference segments. Analysis was restricted to V-J combinations with a frequency above 0.0001, which covered 98% to 99.2% of repertoires. A TCS score was defined as the ratio of F50 (clonal expansion) to E x V (chaos), with BLOSUM62-based TCRdist applied between CDR3 peptides within each V-J. Welch's t-statistics and random forest reduced fewer than 550 V-J features to about 13, which were used in a naive Bayes classifier (R e1071). TCRdb applied fastp at Q25 and MiXCR to the public reads, then kept only in-frame beta chains. Identical CDR3 protein sequences are pooled into one entry, listed with their most common genes and DNA. What appears here as the V and J calls and clone size reflects TCRdb's work, not the paper's. Present in this sample are about 720,000 distinct CDR3 sequences, about 17% of which were seen just once. The biggest ten clones account for roughly 8% of the sample.

Stable Graves' hyperthyroidism was defined as the absence of progression to ophthalmopathy over 18 months of follow-up. The hyperthyroidism patients were between 18 and 65 years old and newly diagnosed, with a disease duration of less than 2 months. Any patient with an uncontrolled infection, another autoimmune disease, pregnancy or lactation was excluded. Diagnoses were based on clinical symptoms, serum thyroxine and TRAb, thyroid ultrasound and orbital computed tomography. PBMCs were separated from roughly 10 ml of fresh peripheral blood using Ficoll-Paque density gradient centrifugation. Trizol reagent was used to extract total RNA, and RNA quality was then checked on an Agilent 2100 Bioanalyzer.

The sequencing sample was made of blood. The V and J segments used are TRBV19 and TRBJ1-2, with 7 junctional bases fitting TRBD1. This clonotype was sampled from a man between 18 and 29 years old with Graves' hyperthyroidism. Here the CDR3 is given as CASIPSLGQANYGYTF. The nucleotide sequence is given as TGTGCCAGTATCCCCTCGCTCGGACAGGCTAACTATGGCTACACCTTC.